This T cell receptor beta chain is from a study of human T cells and chemical hapten exposure. Study at large: Upper inner arm skin measuring approximately 2 cm by approximately 2 cm received 2% DPC for sensitization. Chiefly female patients presented with alopecia areata, totalis or universalis.

With V trimmed by 6 bases and J by 5 bases, 10 bases remained unmatched. The CDR3 contains 15 residues. CDR1 is LNHDA, CDR2 SQIVND, per germline (reference sequence). TCRdb passed the RACE reads through MiXCR, listing each CDR3 protein once. The profile shows about 54,000 distinct CDR3 sequences, 8.5% to 10% of them singletons. As for time point: patch test 2, 6 weeks after DPC sensitization. The treatment here: therapeutic diphenylcyclopropenone sensitization with weekly scalp DPC. Study outcomes and limitations: In the PT1 data, expanded TCR counts showed a positive correlation with patch test score.

Comments on this clonotype: The antigen is unknown.

J is TRBJ2-7 and V is TRBV19; TRBD1 aligns across 10 bases. The sequenced sample was whole blood, obtained in connection with sensitization to the hapten diphenylcyclopropenone (DPC). This receptor was obtained from a woman aged 45-65 years with alopecia areata. Some clones in this sample may be carry-over from other donors' samples. CDR3 coding DNA: TGTGCCAGTAGGGCCCCAGACAGGGGGCTAAACGAGCAGTACTTC. Amino acids: CASRAPDRGLNEQYF.